A single sample gave rise to the 18 T cell receptor beta chains below, sequenced in a study of blood T cell repertoires in COVID-19 (TCRdb year 2020). Libraries were made using the immunoSEQ multiplex PCR assay. The immuneACCESS repertoire file appears here via TCRdb, limited to in-frame rearrangements. These files lack a portion of the clones; in checked studies, under half of the deficit traces to unresolved V genes, and the cause of the others is not known. Present in this sample are 200,000 to 250,000 clones, over 80% of which were seen just once. Together, the top ten hold just over 2.5% of the sample. Sequencing used peripheral blood. These receptors all stem from a woman in her 70s with active or convalescent COVID-19.

In its sample, this clone was seen once. The rearrangement uses TRBV7-9 and TRBJ1-3, with D uncertain. The germline V and J ends were trimmed by 2 bases and 0 bases, with 5 bases remaining between them. CDR3 length: 14 residues. In germline, CDR1 is SEHNR, CDR2 FQNEAQ (reference sequence). The DNA for the CDR3 is TGTGCCAGCAGCTTATTCTCCTCTGGAAACACCATATATTTT. Residues: CASSLFSSGNTIYF.

This clone has just one count. The rearrangement uses TRBV7-9 and TRBJ1-1; the D gene is possibly TRBD1 (5 bases). The CDR3 is 14 residues long. Trimming stripped 8 bases from V and 2 bases from J, with 15 bases between. CDR1 SEHNR and CDR2 FQNEAQ come from the germline V gene (reference sequence). The CDR3 region is CASGKVGPNTEAFF. In nucleotides, the CDR3 is TGTGCCAGCGGGAAGGTGGGGCCCAACACTGAAGCTTTCTTT.

The genes are TRBV5-4 and TRBJ2-1, with TRBD2 matching over 7 bases. CDR1 SGHNT and CDR2 YYREEE come from the germline V gene (reference sequence). The CDR3 covers 16 residues. V was clipped by 4 bases and J by 2 bases; unmatched bases: 9. The CDR3 reads CASSTPRLATYNEQFF. CDR3 coding DNA: TGTGCCAGCAGCACCCCGCGACTAGCCACCTACAATGAGCAGTTCTTC. Based on the CDR3 plus reference TRBV5-4 and TRBJ2-1, the full variable domain is ETGVTQSPTHLIKTRGQQVTLRCSSQSGHNTVSWYQQALGQGPQFIFQYYREEENGRGNFPPRFSGLQFPNYSSELNVNALELDDSALYLCASSTPRLATYNEQFFGPGTRLTVL.

The V and J genes are TRBV19 and TRBJ2-2; D possibly corresponds to TRBD1 (5 bases). V lost 4 bases and J 4 bases, leaving 10 bases between the germline ends. Germline V gene data show CDR1 as LNHDA and CDR2 as SQIVND (reference sequence). The CDR3 totals 14 residues. CDR3 region: CASSTTGVTGELFF. CDR3 coding DNA: TGTGCCAGTAGTACAACAGGAGTCACCGGGGAGCTGTTTTTT.

Concerning this clone: Because the CDR3's place on the DNA is in doubt, the DNA is left out and the CDR3 is given as listed by TCRdb. The chain has TRBV7-5 and TRBJ2-7; the table's D call TRBD2 went unverified against the DNA. TRBV7-5 is an annotated pseudogene. The CDR3 comprises 15 residues, both ends counted. The CDR3 spells CVRSVRSSYDCEQYF.

The chain links TRBV6-5 to TRBJ1-2; a possible D gene is TRBD1 (5 bases). This CDR3 spans 14 amino acids. The germline V gene encodes CDR1 MNHEY and CDR2 SVGAGI. V was cut by 7 bases and J by 3 bases, with 15 bases left in between. CDR3 nucleotides: TGTGCCAGCACCGACTGGGCCAGGGACTATGGCTACACCTTC. This gives the protein CASTDWARDYGYTF.

This chain uses TRBV11-2 with TRBJ1-1; possible D gene TRBD1, 5 bases. The ends were cut back, 3 bases at V and 7 bases at J, with 12 bases in the middle. The CDR3 totals 13 residues. Per the germline V gene, CDR1 is SGHAT and CDR2 is FQNNGV. The CDR3 loop is CASSLGEGLEAFF. CDR3 in DNA: TGTGCCAGCAGCTTGGGGGAGGGCCTTGAAGCTTTCTTT.

V and J are TRBV5-1 and TRBJ2-7; 11 nucleotides align to TRBD1. Trimming at V came to 3 bases and at J to 7 bases, leaving 6 bases not matched to a gene. Germline V gene lookup returns CDR1 SGHRS and CDR2 YFSETQ. The CDR3 runs 14 residues. CDR3 nucleotides: TGCGCCAGCAGCTCCCTGGGACAGGGGGGGGAGCAGTACTTC. Its translation: CASSSLGQGGEQYF.

The CDR3 protein is CASSYQGQGEQYF. CDR3 DNA: TGTGCCAGCAGTTACCAGGGTCAGGGGGAGCAGTACTTC. The chain joins TRBV6-6 to TRBJ2-7; tentatively, D is TRBD1 (6 bases). Germline CDR1 and CDR2: MNHNY and SVGAGI (reference sequence). Trimming cost V 2 bases and J 7 bases, with 12 bases left between them. There are 13 residues in the CDR3.

The chain joins TRBV7-9 to TRBJ2-4, with D maybe TRBD1 (6 bases). Germline-derived CDR1 and CDR2 are SEHNR and FQNEAQ (reference sequence). The CDR3 spans 14 residues. The V gene lost 4 bases and the J gene lost 7 bases, with 14 bases spanning the gap. CDR3 in amino acids: CASSSPPGHNIQYF. Here the CDR3 DNA reads TGTGCCAGCAGCTCCCCCCCGGGACACAACATTCAGTACTTC.

The chain carries TRBV11-1 and TRBJ2-4; a weak D match, TRBD2 (6 bases). The germline V and J ends were trimmed by 2 bases and 0 bases, with 11 bases remaining between them. Germline CDR1 SGHAT, CDR2 FQDESV (reference sequence). This CDR3 is built from 16 residues. CDR3 in amino acids: CASSLRGFLAKNIQYF. The CDR3, as DNA: TGTGCCAGCAGCTTACGGGGGTTTCTAGCCAAAAACATTCAGTACTTC.

This chain links TRBV7-6 with TRBJ2-1, with 10 bases matching TRBD2. Germline CDR1 is SGHVS and CDR2 is FNYEAQ. The junction had 16 bases not matched to a gene; V was cut back by 5 bases and J by 6 bases. The CDR3 consists of 18 residues. The DNA for the CDR3 is TGTGCCAGCAGCCCCCAGCAGTCTAGCGGGAGATGGGGCAATGAGCAGTTCTTC. Translating it yields CASSPQQSSGRWGNEQFF.

The chain couples TRBV11-2 to TRBJ2-5; 7 bases align to TRBD2. CDR1 is SGHAT and CDR2 is FQNNGV in the germline V gene. The CDR3 spans 17 residues. The V gene end was trimmed by 4 bases and the J gene end by 2 bases; junction bases not matched to a gene: 13. The CDR3 DNA is TGTGCCAGCAGCTCCGGGGGGTACTCCGGGGTACAAGAGACCCAGTACTTC. It codes for CASSSGGYSGVQETQYF. The complete variable domain, with remaining parts taken from reference TRBV11-2 and TRBJ2-5, reads EAGVAQSPRYKIIEKRQSVAFWCNPISGHATLYWYQQILGQGPKLLIQFQNNGVVDDSQLPKDRFSAERLKGVDSTLKIQPAKLEDSAVYLCASSSGGYSGVQETQYFGPGTRLLVL.

The chain has TRBV5-6 and TRBJ2-3; possible D gene TRBD2, 7 bases. The germline V and J ends were trimmed by 5 bases and 6 bases, with 19 bases remaining between them. This CDR3 comprises 15 residues. The germline V gene has CDR1 SGHDT and CDR2 YYEEEE. The CDR3 spells CASSTLRGAGDTQYF. As DNA, the CDR3 is TGTGCCAGCAGTACTCTTCGGGGGGCGGGCGATACGCAGTATTTT.

This clone was detected only a few times. The gene calls are TRBV4-3 and TRBJ1-3; TRBD1 might be the D (5 bases). CDR1 and CDR2 (germline): LGHNA, YSLEER. The CDR3 length is 17 residues. The germline V and J ends were trimmed by 2 bases and 0 bases, with 14 bases remaining between them. This chain's CDR3 is CASSQTITGSSGNTIYF. CDR3 bases: TGCGCCAGCAGCCAAACTATTACAGGTAGCTCTGGAAACACCATATATTTT.

The genes are TRBV10-3 and TRBJ2-2; 9 bases match TRBD1. Germline values: CDR1 ENHRY, CDR2 SYGVKD. This CDR3 has 16 amino acids. Losses at the gene ends were 5 bases for V and 5 bases for J; bases not matched to a gene: 9. CDR3 protein: CAISTIRDRETGELFF. In DNA form, the CDR3 reads TGTGCCATCAGTACTATCCGGGACAGGGAGACCGGGGAGCTGTTTTTT.

J is TRBJ2-5 and V is TRBV7-3; possibly TRBD2 for D (6 bases). Germline assignment: CDR1 SGHTA and CDR2 FQGTGA. The V gene lost 3 bases and the J gene lost 5 bases, with 10 bases spanning the gap. The CDR3 runs to 13 residues. The CDR3 coding sequence is TGTGCCAGCAGCTTTTCAGGGAGGGAGACCCAGTACTTC. Residues: CASSFSGRETQYF.

The gene calls are TRBV4-3 and TRBJ2-1; no clear D gene. CDR1 is LGHNA and CDR2 is YSLEER in the germline V gene. V was pared by 5 bases and J by 8 bases, with 10 bases between. The CDR3 contains 12 residues. The CDR3 nucleotides are TGCGCCAGCAGCTTAGAGAGCGATGAGCAGTTCTTC. Its translation: CASSLESDEQFF.